This TCR beta chain was found in a study of OX40 agonist ivuxolimab in advanced cancers. On the study more broadly: Treatment received earlier with anti-PD-1, anti-PD-L1 or anti-CTLA-4 agents was allowed, and 40% had some. There were three patients with partial responses, one having hepatocellular carcinoma and two cutaneous melanoma.

Measured with immunoSEQ multiplex PCR; TCRdb has only the in-frame clones, and not every one. The table has approximately 57,000 clones, approximately 88% seen once. Autoimmune disease history or systemic immunosuppression disqualified patients. The CDR3 runs 16 residues. V gave up 0 bases and J gave up 8 bases, with 19 bases separating them. Germline values: CDR1 MGHRA, CDR2 YSYEKL. This clone came up once. This chain joins TRBV4-1 and TRBJ1-2; possibly TRBD1 for D (5 bases). This specimen consisted of CD4+ or CD8+ T cells sorted from blood, obtained in a trial of the OX40 agonist ivuxolimab. The origin of this receptor is an adult with an advanced solid tumor such as melanoma, head and neck, liver or kidney cancer. The CDR3 loop is CASSQDSVAGPWGYTF. In DNA, the CDR3 is TGCGCCAGCAGCCAAGATAGTGTCGCAGGGCCCTGGGGCTACACCTTC.